These 27 T cell receptor beta chains were sequenced from one sample in a study of shared clonotypes between healthy human individuals. The method was immunoSEQ multiplex PCR; TCRdb's version includes in-frame clones alone and lacks a portion of them. The sample includes 730,000 or so clones, about 78% of them seen just once. Sequencing used memory CD4+ T cells sorted from blood. Described subset: CD45RA-negative fraction. These receptor sequences come from a woman under 40 in good health.

Note on this clone: This same CDR3 is encoded by further DNA sequences in the sample. This chain connects TRBV5-6 to TRBJ2-5; D remains unclear. The ends were cut back, 4 bases at V and 2 bases at J, with 3 bases in the middle. From germline, CDR1 is SGHDT and CDR2 YYEEEE. The CDR3 contains 11 residues. The CDR3: CASSLQETQYF. Here the CDR3 DNA reads TGTGCCAGCAGCCTTCAAGAGACCCAGTACTTC.

This chain links TRBV2 with TRBJ2-1, with 12 bases aligning to TRBD2. Germline trimming cut 1 base from V and 7 bases from J; bases unmatched to any gene: 8. The CDR3 is 17 amino acids. CDR1 SNHLY and CDR2 FYNNEI come from the germline V gene. CDR3 protein: CASSEVQSSGRANEQFF. The CDR3 coding sequence is TGTGCCAGCAGTGAAGTCCAATCTAGCGGGAGGGCGAATGAGCAGTTCTTC.

The chain carries TRBV27 and TRBJ2-7; TRBD2 matches at 8 bases. V lost 7 bases to trimming and J lost 3 bases; unmatched junction nucleotides: 8. Germline V lookup: CDR1 MNHEY, CDR2 SMNVEV (reference sequence). The CDR3 runs 14 residues. The CDR3 region is CASKLAGLRYEQYF. CDR3 nucleotide sequence: TGTGCCAGCAAGCTAGCGGGCCTGCGCTACGAGCAGTACTTC.

The V call is TRBV4-1, the J call TRBJ2-2; D uncertain. This CDR3 comprises 14 residues. V was shortened by 0 bases and J by 6 bases, with 8 bases between the two germline ends. Germline lookup yields CDR1 MGHRA and CDR2 YSYEKL. The CDR3: CASSQDPSSGELFF. CDR3 DNA sequence: TGCGCCAGCAGCCAAGATCCTTCTTCCGGGGAGCTGTTTTTT.

This clone was observed a handful of times. The chain combines TRBV10-2 with TRBJ1-3; D gene unclear. The V end was cut by 7 bases, the J end by 2 bases, with 6 bases between. The CDR3 sequence is 12 residues long. Germline V gives CDR1 WSHSY, CDR2 SAAADI. DNA of the CDR3: TGCGCCAGCACCCGCCCTGGAAACACCATATATTTT. It is translated as CASTRPGNTIYF.

The CDR3 region is CASSPMGSHEQYF. CDR3 nucleotide sequence: TGTGCCAGCTCACCAATGGGTTCCCACGAGCAGTACTTC. This chain uses TRBV18 with TRBJ2-7; D gene unclear. There are 13 residues in the CDR3. The germline CDR1 and CDR2 sequences are KGHSH and LQKENI. Trimming removed 2 bases from V and 5 bases from J, with 10 bases in between.

The chain recombines TRBV28 with TRBJ2-4; D might be TRBD2 (5 bases). CDR1 and CDR2 (germline): MDHEN, SYDVKM. V dropped 4 bases and J dropped 0 bases, with 16 bases sitting between them. The CDR3 is 17 residues long. The CDR3 is CASSSPAGISAKNIQYF. CDR3 in DNA: TGTGCCAGCAGTTCCCCCGCCGGGATTTCAGCCAAAAACATTCAGTACTTC.

In nucleotides, the CDR3 is TGCGCCAGCAGCTCCTTAGCGGACTCAGATACGCAGTATTTT. Translating it yields CASSSLADSDTQYF. The V call is TRBV5-1, the J call TRBJ2-3, with D maybe TRBD2 (6 bases). Trimming left V 3 bases short and J 4 bases short, with 12 bases between. The CDR3 totals 14 residues. Germline CDR1 is SGHRS and CDR2 is YFSETQ.

The V gene is TRBV7-2, the J gene TRBJ2-1, with D hard to call. Germline V CDR1 and CDR2: SGHTA, FQGNSA. There are 13 residues in the CDR3. V was clipped by 1 base and J by 9 bases, with 10 bases between them. As DNA, the CDR3 is TGTGCCAGCAGCTTAGTTATGTACGGTGAGCAGTTCTTC. It yields the protein CASSLVMYGEQFF.

The rearrangement joins TRBV11-3 to TRBJ2-1; no reliable D call. CDR1 is SGHNT and CDR2 is YENEEA in the germline V gene. Trimming removed 5 bases from V and 9 bases from J, with 14 bases in between. The CDR3 covers 13 residues. The CDR3 coding sequence is TGTGCCAGCAGCCTCCAACTAACACCTGAGCAGTTCTTC. Encoded protein: CASSLQLTPEQFF.

This clone was found a few times. The rearrangement uses TRBV28 and TRBJ1-2; D perhaps matches TRBD1 (5 bases). Trimming stripped 7 bases from V and 4 bases from J, with 25 bases between. The CDR3 runs 17 residues. The germline gives CDR1 MDHEN, CDR2 SYDVKM. For the CDR3, the DNA is TGTGCCAGCATTAAAACTCCGGGGCAGGGCCCCGGCTATGGCTACACCTTC. Its translation is CASIKTPGQGPGYGYTF.

This chain joins TRBV5-3 and TRBJ2-5; D not certain. The DNA end lines up better with TRBJ2-7; the J call may be wrong. TRBV5-3 is reported as an ORF; its role is uncertain. This CDR3 has 15 amino acids. This chain's CDR3 is CARIMVWAAPYEQYF. The CDR3 DNA reads as TGTGCCAGAATTATGGTTTGGGCAGCACCCTACGAGCAGTACTTC.

CDR3 amino acids: CASSLAQTSGSKDEQFF. The CDR3, as DNA: TGCGCCAGCAGCTTGGCCCAAACTAGCGGGAGTAAGGATGAGCAGTTCTTC. The chain uses TRBV5-1 and TRBJ2-1; 11 bases are a match to TRBD2. This CDR3 has 17 amino acids. Germline trimming cut 0 bases from V and 8 bases from J; bases unmatched to any gene: 10. Germline CDR1 is SGHRS and CDR2 is YFSETQ.

This clone has just a few counts. This chain links TRBV5-1 with TRBJ2-7, with a tentative D call TRBD1 (6 bases). This CDR3 contains 14 residues. The germline CDR1 and CDR2 sequences are SGHRS and YFSETQ. V was cut by 0 bases and J by 4 bases, with 11 bases left in between. The CDR3 is CASSLARTGYEQYF. CDR3 DNA sequence: TGCGCCAGCAGCTTGGCCAGAACAGGGTACGAGCAGTACTTC.

The chain employs TRBV18 and TRBJ1-5; 10 bases line up with TRBD1. The CDR3 has 17 residues. Germline CDR1 KGHSH, CDR2 LQKENI. Trimming took 3 bases from V and 6 from J; bases not matched to a gene: 11. In DNA, the CDR3 is TGTGCCAGCTCACCGCAAAAACCGGGACAGGGGAGTCAGCCCCAGCATTTT. Protein: CASSPQKPGQGSQPQHF. Full variable domain (outside the CDR3, taken from reference TRBV18 and TRBJ1-5): NAGVMQNPRHLVRRRGQEARLRCSPMKGHSHVYWYRQLPEEGLKFMVYLQKENIIDESGMPKERFSAEFPKEGPSILRIQQVVRGDSAAYFCASSPQKPGQGSQPQHFGDGTRLSIL.

This chain links TRBV6-4 with TRBJ1-4, with unresolved D. The V gene lost 3 bases and the J gene lost 0 bases, with 8 bases spanning the gap. The germline V gene encodes CDR1 MRHNA and CDR2 SNTAGT. This CDR3 has 15 residues. CDR3 nucleotides: TGTGCCAGCAGTGATTCGGCTGCAACTAATGAAAAACTGTTTTTT. Translation: CASSDSAATNEKLFF.

The rearrangement uses TRBV5-1 and TRBJ2-1; tentatively, D is TRBD1 (5 bases). Between the trimmed V and J ends, which lost 3 bases and 4 bases, there was a span of 11 bases. CDR1 and CDR2 (germline): SGHRS, YFSETQ. CDR3 length: 14 amino acids. CDR3: CASSYSGLYNEQFF. DNA of the CDR3: TGCGCCAGCAGCTATTCAGGGCTTTACAATGAGCAGTTCTTC.

This clone has just one count. The CDR3 region has the DNA TGTGCCAGCAGCTTAGCTCAGGGCCCCCGAGACACCATATATTTT. Translated, it gives CASSLAQGPRDTIYF. The chain carries TRBV7-2 and TRBJ1-3; D is possibly TRBD1 (5 bases). V lost 0 bases, J lost 8 bases, and 14 bases lay in between. The CDR3 extends over 15 amino acids. Germline values: CDR1 SGHTA, CDR2 FQGNSA.

The chain links TRBV7-2 to TRBJ2-3; 14 nucleotides agree with TRBD2. CDR3 length: 21 residues. The germline V gene has CDR1 SGHTA and CDR2 FQGNSA. Trimming cost V 0 bases and J 3 bases; bases outside gene matches: 14. The CDR3 here is CASSLASLRLAGGPKTDTQYF. The CDR3 bases are TGTGCCAGCAGCTTAGCCTCCCTCAGACTAGCGGGAGGGCCTAAGACAGATACGCAGTATTTT.

The chain combines TRBV13 with TRBJ2-1; the D gene could be TRBD1 or TRBD2 (5 bases each). Germline V CDR1 and CDR2: PRHDT, FYEKMQ (reference sequence). Trimming removed 5 bases at V and 8 bases at J, with 22 bases between. The CDR3 contains 16 residues. In DNA, the CDR3 is TGTGCCAGCAGCCGCCAACCCGGGACCAGAAGCGATGAGCAGTTCTTC. Amino acid sequence: CASSRQPGTRSDEQFF.

CDR3 loop: CASRSRRMNTEAFF. CDR3 in DNA: TGTGCCAGCAGGTCCCGACGGATGAACACTGAAGCTTTCTTT. This chain links TRBV28 with TRBJ1-1, with no clear D. V lost 6 bases to trimming and J lost 0 bases, with 11 bases between them. The CDR3 runs 14 residues. CDR1 and CDR2 from the germline V gene are MDHEN and SYDVKM.

This sequence joins TRBV5-1 and TRBJ1-4; D not resolved. V lost 0 bases and J lost 4, with 7 bases in between. The CDR3 is 14 amino acids. Looked up from germline, CDR1 is SGHRS and CDR2 is YFSETQ. The CDR3 DNA sequence: TGCGCCAGCAGCTTGGAGGCAGTTAATGAAAAACTGTTTTTT. Protein sequence: CASSLEAVNEKLFF.

CDR3 in amino acids: CSVEEGHETQYF. The CDR3 region has the DNA TGCAGCGTTGAGGAGGGGCACGAGACCCAGTACTTC. V gene TRBV29-1 combines with J gene TRBJ2-5, with D maybe TRBD2 (6 bases). From germline, CDR1 is SQVTM and CDR2 ANQGSEA. The V end was cut by 3 bases, the J end by 5 bases, with 10 bases between. This CDR3 has 12 residues.

This chain uses TRBV18 with TRBJ2-1; a weak D match, TRBD1 (6 bases). CDR1 is KGHSH and CDR2 is LQKENI in the germline V gene. Trimming shortened V by 2 bases and J by 4 bases, and 9 bases separated the two germline ends. This CDR3 spans 14 amino acids. The CDR3 nucleotides are TGTGCCAGCTCACCAGACAGGAGTTACAATGAGCAGTTCTTC. Protein product: CASSPDRSYNEQFF.

The genes are TRBV18 and TRBJ2-1; 8 bases fit TRBD2. The V gene's germline CDR1 is KGHSH and CDR2 LQKENI. This CDR3 has 14 residues. V was clipped by 5 bases and J by 5 bases; unmatched bases: 5. CDR3 sequence (DNA): TGTGCCAGCTCATCGAATAGCGGGGACAATGAGCAGTTCTTC. Amino acid sequence: CASSSNSGDNEQFF.

The rearrangement uses TRBV7-9 and TRBJ2-5; 7 positions match TRBD1. Germline CDR1 reads SEHNR; CDR2 reads FQNEAQ (reference sequence). The CDR3 runs to 13 residues. Germline trimming cut 2 bases from V and 5 bases from J; bases unmatched to any gene: 2. CDR3 region: CASSLIQGETQYF. The CDR3 DNA reads as TGTGCCAGCAGCTTAATACAGGGGGAGACCCAGTACTTC.

The table lists this clone with a few counts. The chain joins TRBV2 to TRBJ2-2, with 9 bases matching TRBD1. The V gene end was trimmed by 6 bases and the J gene end by 8 bases; junction bases not matched to a gene: 10. Germline lookup yields CDR1 SNHLY and CDR2 FYNNEI. This CDR3 region has 15 residues. CDR3 residues: CASSPGQGAPGELFF. CDR3 nucleotide sequence: TGTGCCAGCAGCCCGGGACAGGGAGCACCGGGGGAGCTGTTTTTT.